This T cell receptor (beta chain) came from a study of T cell repertoires in cytomegalovirus infection. Per the germline V gene, CDR1 is SGHVS and CDR2 is FQNEAQ. The CDR3 has 14 residues. Trimming shortened V by 6 bases and J by 0 bases, and 9 bases separated the two germline ends. Remarks on this clonotype: Antigen unknown.

MiXCR was run by TCRdb on the reads, yielding one entry per CDR3 protein. This table holds 80,000 to 90,000 distinct CDR3 sequences, about half found once. The chain is built from TRBV7-8 and TRBJ1-3, with D unresolved. The TCR was taken from a human donor in good health (CMV status not recorded). Some clones in this sample may be carry-over from other donors' samples. The sample here was CD8+ T cells from cultured PBMCs, taken from culture after CMV antigen stimulation. CDR3 protein: CASSEGNSGNTIYF. The CDR3 nucleotides read TGTGCCAGCAGTGAAGGTAACTCTGGAAACACCATATATTTT.